These 15 T cell receptor beta chains were sequenced from one sample in a study of CD8+CD57+ T cells in acquired aplastic anemia. Using genomic DNA as the template, TCR beta VDJ and CDR3 profiling was carried out. TCRdb passed the reads through MiXCR, listing each CDR3 protein once. This table holds 190,000 or so distinct CDR3 sequences, over 60% found once. What was sequenced was sorted CD4+, CD8+, or CD8+CD57+ T cells (not recorded which) from PBMCs. All receptors come from a human donor in good health.

This clonotype showed up just a few times. DNA of the CDR3: TGTGCCAGCAGTGAATTTCGTAGCGGGAGAGACAATGAGCAGTTCTTC. Amino acid sequence: CASSEFRSGRDNEQFF. This chain uses TRBV6-1 with TRBJ2-1, with 9 bases that match TRBD2. The germline CDR1 and CDR2 sequences are MNHNS and SASEGT. The CDR3 is made up of 16 amino acids. Trimming took 2 bases from V and 5 from J; bases not matched to a gene: 7.

This chain links TRBV7-2 with TRBJ2-3; D unclear. The germline V gene encodes CDR1 SGHTA and CDR2 FQGNSA. This CDR3 comprises 12 residues. With 5 bases removed from V and 6 bases from J, the gap between germline ends came to 9 bases. The CDR3 nucleotides are TGTGCCAGCAGCCACCATAAGGATACGCAGTATTTT. This codes for CASSHHKDTQYF.

This clonotype was seen more than once but under ten times. The V call is TRBV4-1, the J call TRBJ2-2, with D possibly TRBD2 on 6 matching bases. The CDR3 is 16 residues long. Germline values: CDR1 MGHRA, CDR2 YSYEKL. The V end was cut by 2 bases, the J end by 4 bases, with 14 bases between. The CDR3 DNA reads TGCGCCAGCAGCCAACTAGCGAACCGGGGCACCGGGGAGCTGTTTTTT. Protein: CASSQLANRGTGELFF.

The chain employs TRBV15 and TRBJ2-2; D call uncertain. V dropped 8 bases and J dropped 0 bases, with 7 bases sitting between them. In germline, CDR1 is LNHNV, CDR2 YYDKDF (reference sequence). This CDR3 contains 13 residues. This CDR3 is CATGQTNTGELFF. The CDR3 region has the DNA TGTGCCACCGGGCAGACGAACACCGGGGAGCTGTTTTTT.

J is TRBJ1-1 and V is TRBV19; D call uncertain. The CDR3 sequence is 14 residues long. Between the trimmed V and J ends, which lost 6 bases and 4 bases, there was a span of 15 bases. Germline assignment: CDR1 LNHDA and CDR2 SQIVND (reference sequence). CDR3 loop: CASRDPRNFTEAFF. CDR3 sequence (DNA): TGTGCCAGTAGGGATCCCAGAAACTTCACTGAAGCTTTCTTT.

This clonotype has a single count. This chain links TRBV7-9 with TRBJ1-1; D remains unclear. The V and J ends lost 5 bases and 1 base respectively, with 11 bases between them. CDR1 SEHNR and CDR2 FQNEAQ come from the germline V gene (reference sequence). The CDR3 has 14 amino acids. DNA of the CDR3: TGTGCCAGCAGCCCGGGATACCAGAACACTGAAGCTTTCTTT. Amino acid sequence: CASSPGYQNTEAFF.

The J gene is TRBJ2-6, the V gene TRBV15; 7 nucleotides match TRBD1. The CDR3 totals 17 residues. V dropped 1 base and J dropped 4; count of bases not matched to a gene: 7. The germline gives CDR1 LNHNV, CDR2 YYDKDF (reference sequence). CDR3 DNA: TGTGCCACCAGCAGAGGAGGCACAGGGGACGGGGCCAACGTCCTGACTTTC. It yields the protein CATSRGGTGDGANVLTF.

V is TRBV7-9 and J is TRBJ2-5, with D possibly TRBD2 on 5 matching bases. The length of the CDR3 is 12 residues. CDR1 is SEHNR, CDR2 FQNEAQ, per germline (reference sequence). The V end was cut by 11 bases, the J end by 5 bases, with 15 bases between. DNA of the CDR3: TGTGCCGGAAGGAGGCAGGAGGAGACCCAGTACTTC. Protein: CAGRRQEETQYF.

In the case of this clonotype: Compared with germline, one end of the junction differs, possibly owing to a read error. This rearrangement joins TRBV7-9 to TRBJ2-2; maybe TRBD2 (6 bases). Germline CDR1 SEHNR, CDR2 FQNEAQ (reference sequence). This CDR3 is built from 14 residues. CDR3 amino acids: CASRGFANTGELSF. DNA of the CDR3: TGTGCCAGCCGGGGGTTCGCGAACACCGGGGAGCTGTCTTTT.

This clonotype has a count of ten or more. The V call is TRBV9, the J call TRBJ2-3, with 8 bases that match TRBD2. The CDR3 has 17 residues. Trimming took 0 bases from V and 4 from J; bases not matched to a gene: 10. The germline V gene has CDR1 SGDLS and CDR2 YYNGEE. CDR3 sequence reads: CASSVDGGGGIADTQYF. The CDR3 nucleotides are TGTGCCAGCAGCGTAGACGGGGGGGGCGGGATCGCAGATACGCAGTATTTT.

This sequence joins TRBV5-1 and TRBJ1-4, with TRBD1 matching 7 bases. The germline V gene encodes CDR1 SGHRS and CDR2 YFSETQ. V dropped 0 bases and J dropped 6; count of bases not matched to a gene: 5. The CDR3 is 15 amino acids. CDR3 amino acids: CASSLAGQDYEKLFF. The CDR3 nucleotides read TGCGCCAGCAGCTTGGCCGGACAGGACTATGAAAAACTGTTTTTT.

J is TRBJ1-2 and V is TRBV6-5, with D perhaps matching TRBD1 (6 bases). Trimming removed 4 bases at V and 3 bases at J, with 18 bases between. This CDR3 spans 16 amino acids. The germline V gene has CDR1 MNHEY and CDR2 SVGAGI. The CDR3 DNA reads TGTGCCAGCAGTTCGGCCACAGGGAACGGGTACTATGGCTACACCTTC. Its protein product is CASSSATGNGYYGYTF.

The CDR3 sequence: CASSGPGQEQYF. CDR3 coding DNA: TGTGCCAGCAGCGGACCGGGACAGGAGCAGTACTTC. This chain links TRBV2 with TRBJ2-7; 7 bases align to TRBD1. V was clipped by 6 bases and J by 7 bases; unmatched bases: 6. This CDR3 comprises 12 residues. Germline V gives CDR1 SNHLY, CDR2 FYNNEI.

The chain uses TRBV5-4 and TRBJ1-6; D gene unclear. Deletions cut 0 bases from V and 7 bases from J, with 8 bases between. The CDR3 has 14 residues. CDR1 and CDR2 (germline): SGHNT, YYREEE (reference sequence). The CDR3 DNA reads as TGTGCCAGCAGCTTGGATGCTGGGAATTCACCCCTCCACTTT. This sequence encodes CASSLDAGNSPLHF.

The genes are TRBV2 and TRBJ1-2; 9 bases agree with TRBD1. This CDR3 contains 13 residues. Germline V gene lookup returns CDR1 SNHLY and CDR2 FYNNEI. The V and J ends lost 6 bases and 7 bases, in that order; junction bases with no gene match: 6. The CDR3 sequence: CASRATGGGGYTF. CDR3 in DNA: TGTGCCAGCAGAGCTACAGGGGGCGGTGGCTACACCTTC. Full variable domain (rest looked up from reference TRBV2 and TRBJ1-2): EPEVTQTPSHQVTQMGQEVILRCVPISNHLYFYWYRQILGQKVEFLVSFYNNEISEKSEIFDDQFSVERPDGSNFTLKIRSTKLEDSAMYFCASRATGGGGYTFGSGTRLTVV.